The next 15 T cell receptor beta chains were all read from a single sample in a study of blood T cells in healthy people across ages (dated by TCRdb to the mid-2010s). The library was obtained by 5' RACE. TCRdb shows the sequencer as Illumina HiSeq 2500. A second PCR of about 7 to 12 cycles was run with a J-beta primer mix and a sample-barcoded 5' primer. TCRdb reprocessing: public reads trimmed at Q25 with fastp, clones called with MiXCR, in-frame beta chains kept. Merged by CDR3 protein, the rows form single entries marked with the most common genes and DNA. Here the sample has 600,000 or so distinct CDR3 sequences; around 20% occur a single time. Together, the top ten hold roughly 3.9% of the sample. Sequenced material: blood. These receptors were taken from a man in his 70s in good health.

This clonotype was found a few times. J is TRBJ1-5 and V is TRBV15; D is possibly TRBD1 (6 bases). CDR3 length equals 15 residues. In germline, CDR1 is LNHNV, CDR2 YYDKDF (reference sequence). Between the trimmed V and J ends, which lost 3 bases and 3 bases, there was a span of 12 bases. The chain's CDR3 is CATSSHQGYNQPQHF. Here the CDR3 DNA reads TGTGCCACCAGCAGTCACCAGGGGTACAATCAGCCCCAGCATTTT.

The count of this clonotype is one. The V gene is TRBV20-1, the J gene TRBJ1-5, with a tentative D call TRBD1 (6 bases). CDR1 is DFQATT, CDR2 SNEGSKA, per germline (reference sequence). This CDR3 has 13 residues. V was pared by 3 bases and J by 9 bases, with 15 bases between. CDR3 residues: CSASVGGGSPQHF. The CDR3 region has the DNA TGCAGTGCTAGCGTGGGAGGGGGTTCGCCCCAGCATTTT.

This chain connects TRBV2 to TRBJ2-1, with 9 bases lining up with TRBD2. Germline trimming cut 7 bases from V and 5 bases from J; bases unmatched to any gene: 3. Germline CDR1 is SNHLY and CDR2 is FYNNEI. This CDR3 has 13 amino acids. CDR3 sequence (DNA): TGTGCCAGCAACCTAGCGGGAAACAATGAGCAGTTCTTC. It yields the protein CASNLAGNNEQFF.

This clonotype has only a few counts. The V and J genes are TRBV14 and TRBJ2-4, with 9 bases lining up with TRBD2. With 3 bases clipped from V and 1 base from J, the junction kept 4 bases outside the gene matches. The length of the CDR3 is 16 residues. CDR1 and CDR2 (germline): SGHDN, FVKESK. DNA for the CDR3: TGTGCCAGCAGCCATAGCGGGAGTACGGCCAAAAACATTCAGTACTTC. Amino acid sequence: CASSHSGSTAKNIQYF.

The chain couples TRBV7-9 to TRBJ2-5; TRBD2 might be the D (5 bases). V gave up 5 bases and J gave up 2 bases, with 12 bases separating them. This CDR3 is built from 14 residues. The germline gives CDR1 SEHNR, CDR2 FQNEAQ (reference sequence). CDR3 nucleotides: TGTGCCAGCAGCACACCCCGGGATCAAGAGACCCAGTACTTC. It encodes CASSTPRDQETQYF.

The genes are TRBV20-1 and TRBJ1-1; TRBD1 is a possible D gene (5 bases). Germline loops: CDR1 DFQATT, CDR2 SNEGSKA (reference sequence). The length of the CDR3 is 14 residues. V was trimmed by 6 bases and J by 1 base, leaving 15 bases between them. CDR3 sequence: CSAPGPGKNTEAFF. CDR3 coding DNA: TGCAGTGCCCCGGGACCAGGAAAGAACACTGAAGCTTTCTTT.

This chain's CDR3 is CASKESLVQETQYF. In nucleotides, the CDR3 is TGTGCCAGCAAGGAGAGTTTGGTACAAGAGACCCAGTACTTC. The gene calls are TRBV2 and TRBJ2-5; D unclear. The CDR3 length is 14 residues. Germline loops: CDR1 SNHLY, CDR2 FYNNEI. V shed 7 bases and J shed 2 bases, with 14 bases lying between them.

This clonotype was counted between two and nine times. This rearrangement joins TRBV20-1 to TRBJ2-5; no clear D. The germline V gene has CDR1 DFQATT and CDR2 SNEGSKA (reference sequence). Trimming left V 3 bases short and J 5 bases short, with 16 bases between. The CDR3 is 14 amino acids. The CDR3 loop is CSASPQEKEETQYF. The CDR3 nucleotides read TGCAGTGCTAGTCCCCAGGAGAAAGAGGAGACCCAGTACTTC.

The chain employs TRBV5-1 and TRBJ2-3; no firm D call. The ends were cut back, 4 bases at V and 3 bases at J, with 12 bases in the middle. CDR1 and CDR2 from the germline V gene are SGHRS and YFSETQ. This CDR3 spans 14 amino acids. The CDR3 region is CASSPSAGTDTQYF. DNA for the CDR3: TGCGCCAGCAGCCCCAGTGCAGGAACAGATACGCAGTATTTT.

In its sample, this clonotype was seen many times. The chain links TRBV10-3 to TRBJ2-3, with TRBD2 matching 9 bases. CDR1 and CDR2 from the germline V gene are ENHRY and SYGVKD. This CDR3 contains 13 residues. The CDR3 loop is CGGSSGDTDTQYF. The CDR3, as DNA: TGTGGAGGTTCTAGCGGGGACACAGATACGCAGTATTTT.

This clonotype was observed at least ten times. The rearrangement uses TRBV28 and TRBJ1-1; D is perhaps TRBD1 (5 bases). This CDR3 is 16 amino acids long. CDR1 MDHEN and CDR2 SYDVKM come from the germline V gene. V shed 8 bases and J shed 3 bases, with 22 bases lying between them. DNA for the CDR3: TGTGCCAGCCTACCTCTGGTTGGTATAGGGGACACTGAAGCTTTCTTT. This gives the protein CASLPLVGIGDTEAFF.

The genes are TRBV20-1 and TRBJ2-7; possibly TRBD1 for D (5 bases). The CDR3 is made up of 17 amino acids. V was shortened by 3 bases and J by 0 bases, with 21 bases between the two germline ends. Per the germline V gene, CDR1 is DFQATT and CDR2 is SNEGSKA (reference sequence). CDR3 amino acids: CSASGIWGSQSSYEQYF. Written as DNA, the CDR3 is TGCAGTGCTAGTGGGATTTGGGGCAGCCAAAGCTCCTACGAGCAGTACTTC.

This clonotype showed up just a few times. The chain is built from TRBV6-1 and TRBJ2-7; 7 bases fit TRBD2. V gave up 3 bases and J gave up 5 bases; unmatched junction bases: 16. The germline CDR1 and CDR2 sequences are MNHNS and SASEGT. CDR3 size: 17 residues. This CDR3 is CASSDRPQRDVRNEQYF. The CDR3 nucleotides read TGTGCCAGCAGTGATAGACCACAGCGGGATGTACGCAACGAGCAGTACTTC.

This chain joins TRBV6-2 or TRBV6-3 and TRBJ2-1; possibly TRBD1 or TRBD2 for D (6 bases each). Between the trimmed V and J ends, which lost 4 bases and 5 bases, there was a span of 12 bases. This CDR3 is built from 14 residues. Germline CDR1 is MNHEY and CDR2 is SVGEGT. The CDR3 sequence: CASSSGAWDNEQFF. CDR3 DNA: TGTGCCAGCAGTTCGGGGGCGTGGGACAATGAGCAGTTCTTC.

In its sample, this clonotype was seen many times. The rearrangement uses TRBV5-1 and TRBJ2-2, with D perhaps matching TRBD1 or TRBD2 (5 bases each). The length of the CDR3 is 15 residues. CDR1 is SGHRS and CDR2 is YFSETQ in the germline V gene. V was pared by 0 bases and J by 5 bases, with 11 bases between. The CDR3 DNA reads TGCGCCAGCAGCTTGGAGGGGCGCGGGACCGGGGAGCTGTTTTTT. It codes for CASSLEGRGTGELFF.